This T cell receptor (beta chain) was sequenced for a study of breast tumors, draining lymph nodes, adjacent tissues. Comment on this clonotype: What it recognizes is unknown.

Study observations and caveats: Data only fit, rather than demonstrated, lymph node origin of most tumor T cells. Luminal-like breast cancer showed significantly greater tumor-nontumor repertoire similarity than basal-like breast cancer did.

TCRdb passed the multiplex PCR reads through MiXCR, listing each CDR3 protein once. The sample includes about 32,000 distinct CDR3 sequences, 36% seen only once; the top ten take about a tenth. Germline assignment: CDR1 SGHDT and CDR2 YYEEEE. With 0 bases removed from V and 1 base from J, the gap between germline ends came to 7 bases. This CDR3 comprises 15 residues. This sequence was found in a female donor with breast cancer. Some clones in this sample may be carry-over from other donors' samples. The rearrangement links TRBV5-6 to TRBJ2-2, with no clear D. The sequencing sample was made of breast tumor tissue. CDR3 nucleotide sequence: TGTGCCAGCAGCTTGGCCGTCAGGAACACCGGGGAGCTGTTTTTT. Residues: CASSLAVRNTGELFF.